Below, 9 T cell receptor beta chains from the same sample are listed, as sequenced in a study of T-cell reconstitution after alpha-beta-depleted transplantation in children. Researchers prepared the TCRbeta library using unique molecular identifiers, the study reports. TCRdb itself ran the PCR reads through MiXCR, one entry per CDR3 protein. Of hundreds of thousands of distinct CDR3 sequences in the sample, 16% are singletons; the top ten hold under 1.2%. The input for sequencing was PBMCs from the stem cell graft donor, taken from the stem cell graft. The receptors were gathered from a human donor who donated a stem cell graft to a child with acute myeloid leukemia.

In this sample, this clonotype turned up many times. The chain is built from TRBV20-1 and TRBJ1-1; D ambiguous. The CDR3 is 11 residues long. Trimming took off 5 bases at V and 2 bases at J, with 6 bases between the two ends. In germline, CDR1 is DFQATT, CDR2 SNEGSKA (reference sequence). In nucleotides, the CDR3 is TGCAGTGCTCCAATTAACACTGAAGCTTTCTTT. It specifies CSAPINTEAFF.

This clonotype occurred a few times. V is TRBV20-1 and J is TRBJ2-7, with 12 bases that match TRBD1. The junction had 6 bases not matched to a gene; V was cut back by 6 bases and J by 6 bases. The CDR3 extends over 13 amino acids. Germline V gives CDR1 DFQATT, CDR2 SNEGSKA (reference sequence). The CDR3 here is CSAQRDRGLEQYF. CDR3 coding DNA: TGCAGTGCCCAGAGGGACAGGGGGCTCGAGCAGTACTTC.

The chain joins TRBV7-6 to TRBJ2-1, with unresolved D. Germline CDR1 SGHVS, CDR2 FNYEAQ. Between the trimmed V and J ends, which lost 4 bases and 6 bases, there was a span of 19 bases. The CDR3 loop spans 16 amino acids. The CDR3 DNA is TGTGCCAGCAGCTCCATATATTCGGGTTCGGGCAATGAGCAGTTCTTC. This sequence encodes CASSSIYSGSGNEQFF.

This clonotype came up a few times. J is TRBJ2-7 and V is TRBV20-1, with D uncertain. The CDR3 totals 15 residues. Germline V gene lookup returns CDR1 DFQATT and CDR2 SNEGSKA (reference sequence). V shed 1 base and J shed 0 bases, with 13 bases lying between them. The CDR3 spells CSARGNGRYSYEQYF. Here the CDR3 DNA reads TGCAGTGCTAGAGGGAACGGCAGATACTCCTACGAGCAGTACTTC.

This clonotype was picked up one time. J is TRBJ1-1 and V is TRBV27; 8 nucleotides align to TRBD1. The germline V gene encodes CDR1 MNHEY and CDR2 SMNVEV (reference sequence). CDR3 size: 14 residues. Trimming at V came to 5 bases and at J to 4 bases, leaving 6 bases not matched to a gene. The DNA for the CDR3 is TGTGCCAGCAGTAAACCCAGGGGGCCCACTGAAGCTTTCTTT. Residues: CASSKPRGPTEAFF.

The rearrangement uses TRBV20-1 and TRBJ1-2; 9 bases line up with TRBD1. The germline V gene has CDR1 DFQATT and CDR2 SNEGSKA (reference sequence). After removal of 3 bases from V and 4 bases from J, the junction contained 9 bases not matched to a gene. This CDR3 contains 15 residues. The CDR3, as DNA: TGCAGTGCTAGGACACCGGGACAGGGAAGCTATGGCTACACCTTC. The encoded protein is CSARTPGQGSYGYTF.

A remark on this clonotype: A much larger clone differs by one base, so this may be a read error. Given the absence of the conserved phenylalanine or tryptophan at the CDR3 end, a read error is likely. The gene calls are TRBV20-1 and TRBJ2-5; D unclear. V gave up 5 bases and J gave up 5 bases, with 9 bases separating them. CDR1 and CDR2 (germline): DFQATT, SNEGSKA (reference sequence). CDR3 length equals 11 residues. DNA of the CDR3: TGCAGTGCTCTCACGCGGGAGACCCAGTACCTC. Its protein product is CSALTRETQYL.

In its sample, this clonotype was seen many times. This sequence joins TRBV7-2 and TRBJ2-3, with 7 positions matching TRBD2. V dropped 1 base and J dropped 3; count of bases not matched to a gene: 4. The CDR3 consists of 15 residues. The germline V gene has CDR1 SGHTA and CDR2 FQGNSA. The chain's CDR3 is CASSLVTGGTDTQYF. The CDR3 DNA is TGTGCCAGCAGCTTAGTTACCGGGGGGACAGATACGCAGTATTTT.

This clonotype was seen ten or more times. The chain is built from TRBV11-2 and TRBJ2-7, with 10 bases that match TRBD1. Germline CDR1 and CDR2: SGHAT and FQNNGV. J gave up 4 bases and V 3 bases, and 3 bases lay outside the gene matches. The length of the CDR3 is 14 residues. This CDR3 is CASSLGQGFYEQYV. In nucleotides, the CDR3 is TGTGCCAGCAGCTTGGGACAGGGGTTTTACGAGCAGTACGTC.